Included here is one T cell receptor beta chain sequence, with context. This sample was included in a study of T cells expressing NK-cell markers. This CDR3 is 18 amino acids long. No DNA is given; TCRdb re-called the 5' RACE reads and lists each CDR3 protein once. The sample shows roughly 180,000 distinct CDR3 sequences, and around 20% sits with its ten largest clones. This chain uses TRBV12-3 or TRBV12-4 with TRBJ2-3; the D gene TCRdb calls, TRBD1, cannot be checked with no DNA. This sequence was found in a man aged 18-69 years in good health. Sample: blood T cells: a sorted CD56 or NKG2C T cell subset, CD4+ or CD8+ T cells, or bulk PBMC T cells (not recorded which). CDR3 sequence reads: CASSLADGTPGTADTQYF.